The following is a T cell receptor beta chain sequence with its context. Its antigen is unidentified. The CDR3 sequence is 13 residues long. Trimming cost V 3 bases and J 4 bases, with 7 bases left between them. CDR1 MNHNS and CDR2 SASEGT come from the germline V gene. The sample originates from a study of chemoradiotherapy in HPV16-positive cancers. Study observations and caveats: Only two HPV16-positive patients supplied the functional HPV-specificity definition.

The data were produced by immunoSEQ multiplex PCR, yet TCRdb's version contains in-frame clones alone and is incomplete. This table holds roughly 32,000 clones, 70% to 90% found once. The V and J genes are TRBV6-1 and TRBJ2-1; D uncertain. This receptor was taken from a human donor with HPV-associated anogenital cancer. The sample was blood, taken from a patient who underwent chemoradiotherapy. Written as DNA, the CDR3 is TGTGCCAGCAGTGAGAGCGAGTACAATGAGCAGTTCTTC. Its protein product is CASSESEYNEQFF.